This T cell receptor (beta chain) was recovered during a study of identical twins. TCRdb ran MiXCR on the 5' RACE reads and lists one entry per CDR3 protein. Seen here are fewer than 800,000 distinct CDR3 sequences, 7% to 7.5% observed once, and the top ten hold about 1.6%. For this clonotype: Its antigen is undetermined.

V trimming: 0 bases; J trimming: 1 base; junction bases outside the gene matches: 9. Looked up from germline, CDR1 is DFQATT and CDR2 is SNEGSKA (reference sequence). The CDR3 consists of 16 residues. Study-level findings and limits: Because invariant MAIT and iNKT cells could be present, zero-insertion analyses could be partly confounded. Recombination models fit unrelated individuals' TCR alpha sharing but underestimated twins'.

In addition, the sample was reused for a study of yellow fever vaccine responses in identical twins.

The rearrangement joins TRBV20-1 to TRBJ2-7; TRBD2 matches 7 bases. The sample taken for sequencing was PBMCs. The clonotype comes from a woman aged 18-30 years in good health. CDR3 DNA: TGCAGTGCTAGAGATGACGCGGGACTAAAATCCTACGAGCAGTACTTC. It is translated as CSARDDAGLKSYEQYF.